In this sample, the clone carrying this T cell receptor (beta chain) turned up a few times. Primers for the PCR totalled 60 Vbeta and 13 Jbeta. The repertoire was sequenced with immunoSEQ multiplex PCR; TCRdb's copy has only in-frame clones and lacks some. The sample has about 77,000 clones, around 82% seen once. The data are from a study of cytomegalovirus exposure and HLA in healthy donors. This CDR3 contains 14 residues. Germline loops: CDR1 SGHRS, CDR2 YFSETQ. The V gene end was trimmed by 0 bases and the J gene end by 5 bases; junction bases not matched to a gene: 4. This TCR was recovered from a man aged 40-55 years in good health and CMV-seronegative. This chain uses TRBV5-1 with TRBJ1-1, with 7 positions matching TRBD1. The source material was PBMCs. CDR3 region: CASSLGVQGTEAFF. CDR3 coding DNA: TGCGCCAGCAGCTTGGGGGTACAGGGGACTGAAGCTTTCTTT.